This TCR beta chain was observed in a study of T cell changes during pregnancy in multiple sclerosis. V lost 4 bases and J lost 6; bases outside the gene matches: 10. This CDR3 has 14 amino acids. Germline V lookup: CDR1 SGDLS, CDR2 YYNGEE. Profiled with immunoSEQ multiplex PCR; TCRdb holds only in-frame clones, not every one. The repertoire consists of some 75,000 clones, with roughly 96% occurring once and the leading ten covering more than 1%. This rearrangement joins TRBV9 to TRBJ2-7; TRBD1 aligns across 7 bases. The specimen was peripheral blood, collected in the second trimester of pregnancy. This receptor was taken from a female donor with multiple sclerosis, enrolled in a pregnancy study. CDR3 sequence: CASSPRQGEPEQYF. The CDR3 DNA sequence: TGTGCCAGCAGCCCTCGACAGGGAGAACCCGAGCAGTACTTC.